This paragraph reports one TCR beta chain. Data came from immunoSEQ multiplex PCR; TCRdb stores just in-frame clones and leaves some out. The profile covers about 110,000 clones, with around 79% appearing a single time and 16% taken by the ten largest. The data were taken from a study of blood T cell repertoires in COVID-19. Study background: The samples span acute and convalescent COVID-19 from the United States, Italy and Spain. T cells, B-cell-depleted T cells, or PBMCs supplied cDNA or gDNA.

The junction had 2 bases not matched to a gene; V was cut back by 6 bases and J by 2 bases. In germline, CDR1 is SQVTM, CDR2 ANQGSEA. CDR3 length: 13 residues. Sequencing was done on a sample of peripheral blood. This TCR came from a woman older than 75 with active or convalescent COVID-19. This chain links TRBV29-1 with TRBJ1-2, with 11 bases aligning to TRBD1. The CDR3 region is CSVRDRGNYGYTF. CDR3 nucleotide sequence: TGCAGCGTACGGGACAGGGGGAACTATGGCTACACCTTC.